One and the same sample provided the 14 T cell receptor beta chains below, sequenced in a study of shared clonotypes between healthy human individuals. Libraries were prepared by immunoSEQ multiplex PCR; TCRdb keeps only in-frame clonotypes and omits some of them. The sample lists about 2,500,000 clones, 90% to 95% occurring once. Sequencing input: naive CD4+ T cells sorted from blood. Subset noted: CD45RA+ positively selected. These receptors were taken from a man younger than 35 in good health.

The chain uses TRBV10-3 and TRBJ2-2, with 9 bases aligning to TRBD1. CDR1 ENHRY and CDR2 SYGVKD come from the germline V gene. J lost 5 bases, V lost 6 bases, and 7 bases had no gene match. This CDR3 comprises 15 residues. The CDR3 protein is CAISYRTGETGELFF. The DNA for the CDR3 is TGTGCCATCAGCTACAGGACAGGGGAAACCGGGGAGCTGTTTTTT.

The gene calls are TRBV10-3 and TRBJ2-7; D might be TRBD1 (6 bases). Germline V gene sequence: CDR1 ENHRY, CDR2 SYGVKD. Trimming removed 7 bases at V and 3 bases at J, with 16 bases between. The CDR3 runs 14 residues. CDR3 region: CAIKPHGTFYEQYF. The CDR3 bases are TGTGCCATCAAACCCCACGGGACATTCTACGAGCAGTACTTC.

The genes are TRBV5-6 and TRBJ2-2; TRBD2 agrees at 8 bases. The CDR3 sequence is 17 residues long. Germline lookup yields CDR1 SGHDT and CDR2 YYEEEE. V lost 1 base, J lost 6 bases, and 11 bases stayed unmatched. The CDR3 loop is CASSLRLSAGDSGELFF. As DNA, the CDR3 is TGTGCCAGCAGCTTGCGTTTATCAGCGGGGGATTCCGGGGAGCTGTTTTTT.

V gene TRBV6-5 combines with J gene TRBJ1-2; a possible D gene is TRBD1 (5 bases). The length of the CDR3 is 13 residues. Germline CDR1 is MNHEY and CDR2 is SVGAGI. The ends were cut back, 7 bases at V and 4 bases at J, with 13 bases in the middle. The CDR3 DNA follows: TGTGCCAGCAAAACGACAGATGGCTATGGCTACACCTTC. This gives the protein CASKTTDGYGYTF.

CDR3 protein: CASSSRTSGRAYNEQFF. The CDR3 DNA reads TGTGCCAGCAGCTCCCGGACTAGCGGGAGGGCTTACAATGAGCAGTTCTTC. The gene calls are TRBV7-9 and TRBJ2-1, with 15 bases matching TRBD2. Germline V gene lookup returns CDR1 SEHNR and CDR2 FQNEAQ (reference sequence). This CDR3 contains 17 residues. V dropped 4 bases and J dropped 4; count of bases not matched to a gene: 5.

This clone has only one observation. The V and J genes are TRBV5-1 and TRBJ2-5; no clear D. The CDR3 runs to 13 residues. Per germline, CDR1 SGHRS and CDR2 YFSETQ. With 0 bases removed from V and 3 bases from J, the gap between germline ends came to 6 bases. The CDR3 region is CASSLGWEETQYF. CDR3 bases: TGCGCCAGCAGCTTGGGGTGGGAAGAGACCCAGTACTTC.

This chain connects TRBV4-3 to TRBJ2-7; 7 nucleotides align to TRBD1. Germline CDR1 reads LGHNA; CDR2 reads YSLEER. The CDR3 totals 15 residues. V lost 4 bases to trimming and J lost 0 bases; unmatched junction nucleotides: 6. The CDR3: CASSLSTGPSYEQYF. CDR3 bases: TGCGCCAGCAGCCTATCGACAGGGCCCTCCTACGAGCAGTACTTC.

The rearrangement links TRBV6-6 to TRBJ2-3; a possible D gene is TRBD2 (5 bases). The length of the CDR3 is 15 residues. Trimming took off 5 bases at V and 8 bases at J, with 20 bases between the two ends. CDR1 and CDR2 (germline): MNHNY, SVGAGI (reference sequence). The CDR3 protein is CASSRSPGETSTQYF. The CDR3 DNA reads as TGTGCCAGCAGTCGCTCCCCCGGGGAAACGAGTACGCAGTATTTT.

CDR3 protein: CASSPQGTGELFF. The CDR3 nucleotides are TGTGCCAGCAGCCCGCAGGGCACCGGGGAGCTGTTTTTT. This chain uses TRBV7-6 with TRBJ2-2, with a possible D match to TRBD1 (5 bases). V lost 5 bases to trimming and J lost 4 bases, with 8 bases between them. Germline-derived CDR1 and CDR2 are SGHVS and FNYEAQ. CDR3 length equals 13 residues.

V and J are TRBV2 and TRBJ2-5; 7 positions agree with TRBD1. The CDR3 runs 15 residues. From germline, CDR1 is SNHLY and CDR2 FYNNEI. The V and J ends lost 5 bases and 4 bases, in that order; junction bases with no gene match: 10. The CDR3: CASSPRWTGIETQYF. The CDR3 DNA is TGTGCCAGCAGTCCTCGATGGACAGGTATAGAGACCCAGTACTTC.

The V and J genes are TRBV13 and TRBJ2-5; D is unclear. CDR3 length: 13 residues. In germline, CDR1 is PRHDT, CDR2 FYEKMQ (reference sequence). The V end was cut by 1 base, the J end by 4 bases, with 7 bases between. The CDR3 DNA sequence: TGTGCCAGCAGCTTAGTTCAGAGAGAGACCCAGTACTTC. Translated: CASSLVQRETQYF.

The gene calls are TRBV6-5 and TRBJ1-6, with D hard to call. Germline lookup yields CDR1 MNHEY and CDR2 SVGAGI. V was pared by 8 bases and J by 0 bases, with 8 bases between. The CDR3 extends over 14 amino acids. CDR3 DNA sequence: TGTGCCAGCGGCCAGAGCTCCTATAATTCACCCCTCCACTTT. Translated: CASGQSSYNSPLHF.

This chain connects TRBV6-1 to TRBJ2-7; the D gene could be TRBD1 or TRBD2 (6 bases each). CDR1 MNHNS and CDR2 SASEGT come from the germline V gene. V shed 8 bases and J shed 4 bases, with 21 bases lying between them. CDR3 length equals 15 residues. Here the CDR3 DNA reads TGTGCCAGCGTTGGGGGGCAGGGAAAGGGGTACGAGCAGTACTTC. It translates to CASVGGQGKGYEQYF.

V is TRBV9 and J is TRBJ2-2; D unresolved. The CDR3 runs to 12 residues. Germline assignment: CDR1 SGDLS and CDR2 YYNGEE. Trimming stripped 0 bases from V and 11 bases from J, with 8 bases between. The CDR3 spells CASSVGGRELFF. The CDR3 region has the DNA TGTGCCAGCAGCGTAGGAGGTCGAGAGCTGTTTTTT.